This TCR beta chain was recorded in a study of cytomegalovirus exposure and HLA in healthy donors. Points on this clone: Antigen unknown.

60 Vbeta and 13 Jbeta primers were used in PCR. Here immunoSEQ multiplex PCR was the method, and the copy in TCRdb shows in-frame clones only, minus some. The table shows about 180,000 clones, with about 80% occurring only once. General study findings and limits: About 150 TCR beta chains were listed as cytomegalovirus-associated.

V lost 8 bases and J lost 2, with 15 bases in between. Germline V gene lookup returns CDR1 MDHEN and CDR2 SYDVKM. The CDR3 length is 14 residues. The sequenced sample consisted of PBMCs. This sequence was found in a woman aged 50 to 60 in good health and CMV-seronegative. This chain joins TRBV28 and TRBJ2-5; possible D gene TRBD2, 6 bases. The CDR3 coding sequence is TGTGCCAGCGCCCGGAATAGCGGACAAGAGACCCAGTACTTC. This gives the protein CASARNSGQETQYF.